What follows are 19 T cell receptor beta chains derived from one specimen sequenced in a study of T cell repertoires in cytomegalovirus infection. Each CDR3 protein is one row after TCRdb ran MiXCR on the reads. The table shows some 97,000 distinct CDR3 sequences, with 23% occurring only once. The sequenced sample was CD8+ T cells from PBMCs. These receptors came from a human donor in good health (CMV status not recorded). Some clones in this sample may be carry-over from other donors' samples.

Turning to this clonotype: A much more abundant neighbour one base away suggests this may be a read error. The chain is built from TRBV7-2 and TRBJ2-7, with D uncertain. This CDR3 has 12 residues. In germline, CDR1 is SGHTA, CDR2 FQGNSA. The DNA of the CDR3 is TGTGCCAACAGCCCGCACTCCTACGAGCAGTACTTC. Amino acid sequence: CANSPHSYEQYF.

The chain is built from TRBV20-1 and TRBJ2-7; possibly TRBD2 for D (6 bases). The length of the CDR3 is 13 residues. V was trimmed by 1 base and J by 4 bases, leaving 11 bases between them. The germline CDR1 and CDR2 sequences are DFQATT and SNEGSKA (reference sequence). As DNA, the CDR3 is TGCAGTGCTAGAGTGGAGGGGACTTACGAGCAGTACTTC. Translated, it gives CSARVEGTYEQYF.

The chain links TRBV6-5 to TRBJ2-2; 7 bases map to TRBD2. Germline V gives CDR1 MNHEY, CDR2 SVGAGI. Losses at the gene ends were 2 bases for V and 5 bases for J; bases not matched to a gene: 2. There are 14 residues in the CDR3. CDR3 loop: CASSYGGGTGELFF. For the CDR3, the DNA is TGTGCCAGCAGTTACGGGGGGGGGACCGGGGAGCTGTTTTTT.

As DNA, the CDR3 is TGTGCCAGTAGTGAAGACAGGGGTCGGGCCGGGGAGCTGTTTTTT. It is translated as CASSEDRGRAGELFF. This chain connects TRBV19 to TRBJ2-2; TRBD1 agrees at 8 bases. J gave up 6 bases and V 5 bases, and 8 bases lay outside the gene matches. The germline CDR1 and CDR2 sequences are LNHDA and SQIVND (reference sequence). The CDR3 has 15 amino acids.

This clonotype has just a few counts. This chain connects TRBV6-2 or TRBV6-3 to TRBJ2-7; 8 positions agree with TRBD2. The CDR3 consists of 13 residues. Germline V gene data show CDR1 as MNHEY and CDR2 as SVGEGT. V shed 8 bases, J shed 3 bases, and the junction held 6 bases outside the gene matches. The CDR3 reads CASFKREHYEQYF. CDR3 DNA: TGTGCCAGCTTCAAGCGGGAGCACTACGAGCAGTACTTC.

The table lists this clonotype with many counts. The chain couples TRBV7-2 to TRBJ2-7; no clear D gene. The ends were cut back, 4 bases at V and 10 bases at J, with 14 bases in the middle. The CDR3 is 12 residues long. Germline values: CDR1 SGHTA, CDR2 FQGNSA. The CDR3 sequence: CASSSPPGSQYF. CDR3 coding DNA: TGTGCCAGCAGCTCTCCCCCCGGGTCCCAGTACTTC.

This chain links TRBV6-5 with TRBJ2-7; D call uncertain. V shed 5 bases and J shed 2 bases, with 16 bases lying between them. This CDR3 is 15 amino acids long. In germline, CDR1 is MNHEY, CDR2 SVGAGI. The CDR3, as DNA: TGTGCCAGCAGTCGTTCCCAGGCTACACCCTACGAGCAGTACTTC. This encodes CASSRSQATPYEQYF.

Within the sample, this clonotype is medium-sized (0.01 to 0.1%). The chain is built from TRBV7-3 and TRBJ2-6; TRBD1 aligns across 9 bases. The germline V gene has CDR1 SGHTA and CDR2 FQGTGA. The J segment lost 0 bases and the V segment lost 5 bases, leaving 8 bases of the junction unmatched. This CDR3 comprises 18 residues. The CDR3 is CASSLSGQGSSGANVLTF. CDR3 DNA sequence: TGTGCCAGCAGCCTTTCAGGACAGGGGTCCTCTGGGGCCAACGTCCTGACTTTC.

This clonotype has only a few counts. This chain connects TRBV20-1 to TRBJ2-1; 7 nucleotides agree with TRBD2. Germline V lookup: CDR1 DFQATT, CDR2 SNEGSKA (reference sequence). J gave up 10 bases and V 6 bases, and 18 bases lay outside the gene matches. The CDR3 spans 15 residues. This CDR3 is CSAPPSGASRKEQFF. CDR3 coding DNA: TGCAGTGCCCCCCCGAGCGGGGCCTCTCGTAAGGAGCAGTTCTTC.

The V gene is TRBV28, the J gene TRBJ1-5; 10 bases line up with TRBD1. CDR1 and CDR2 (germline): MDHEN, SYDVKM. This CDR3 has 15 residues. V was pared by 6 bases and J by 6 bases, with 8 bases of the junction left unmatched. The CDR3 loop reads CASSNDRGRVQPQHF. The CDR3 DNA follows: TGTGCCAGCAGCAACGACAGGGGGCGAGTTCAGCCCCAGCATTTT.

This clonotype has ten or more counts. The chain is built from TRBV9 and TRBJ2-2; D assignment may be TRBD1 or TRBD2 (6 bases each). Trimming left V 0 bases short and J 1 base short, with 10 bases between. Per germline, CDR1 SGDLS and CDR2 YYNGEE. The CDR3 contains 16 residues. The CDR3 region has the DNA TGTGCCAGCAGCGTAGGGGGGGCGGGGAACACCGGGGAGCTGTTTTTT. Protein product: CASSVGGAGNTGELFF.

This clonotype was seen a handful of times. The chain employs TRBV5-1 and TRBJ2-7; TRBD1 aligns across 12 bases. V trimming: 4 bases; J trimming: 5 bases; junction bases outside the gene matches: 7. Germline V CDR1 and CDR2: SGHRS, YFSETQ. CDR3 length: 15 amino acids. CDR3 DNA sequence: TGCGCCAGCAGCCCCACCGGGACAGGGGGCGACGAGCAGTACTTC. It translates to CASSPTGTGGDEQYF.

The chain is built from TRBV11-2 and TRBJ2-7; 13 nucleotides match TRBD2. Trimming took 3 bases from V and 4 from J; bases not matched to a gene: 6. The CDR3 length is 16 residues. Per germline, CDR1 SGHAT and CDR2 FQNNGV. The CDR3 nucleotides read TGTGCCAGCAGCTTCGGACTAGCGGGAGTATCGTACGAGCAGTACTTC. Its protein product is CASSFGLAGVSYEQYF.

This clonotype appeared many times. V is TRBV4-3 and J is TRBJ1-5, with 8 bases lining up with TRBD1. With V trimmed by 0 bases and J by 5 bases, 6 bases remained unmatched. CDR3 size: 16 residues. Germline V gene sequence: CDR1 LGHNA, CDR2 YSLEER. CDR3 nucleotide sequence: TGCGCCAGCAGCCAAGATAAGGACAGGGTTGATCAGCCCCAGCATTTT. Translating it yields CASSQDKDRVDQPQHF.

The rearrangement links TRBV6-1 to TRBJ2-7; D might be TRBD1 (5 bases). Looked up from germline, CDR1 is MNHNS and CDR2 is SASEGT. Trimming removed 2 bases at V and 0 bases at J, with 11 bases between. This CDR3 has 15 residues. The CDR3 is CASSENRMSSYEQYF. Here the CDR3 DNA reads TGTGCCAGCAGTGAAAACAGGATGAGCTCCTACGAGCAGTACTTC.

V is TRBV19 and J is TRBJ2-7, with 8 nucleotides matching TRBD1. V lost 8 bases to trimming and J lost 3 bases; unmatched junction nucleotides: 15. This CDR3 has 16 residues. The germline V gene has CDR1 LNHDA and CDR2 SQIVND (reference sequence). CDR3 nucleotide sequence: TGTGCCAGTCAGTTGGATCCCGGGACAGGTATCTACGAGCAGTACTTC. As protein: CASQLDPGTGIYEQYF.

The chain is built from TRBV28 and TRBJ1-5; the D is unclear. CDR3 length equals 15 residues. Trimming removed 3 bases at V and 4 bases at J, with 13 bases between. The germline gives CDR1 MDHEN, CDR2 SYDVKM. CDR3 nucleotide sequence: TGTGCCAGCAGTTTTTTACATGAAGAGAATCAGCCCCAGCATTTT. Amino acid sequence: CASSFLHEENQPQHF.

This clonotype occurred a few times. The chain recombines TRBV12-3 or TRBV12-4 with TRBJ2-7; possible D gene TRBD2, 6 bases. Trimming pared 5 bases from V and 2 bases from J, leaving 16 bases between. The CDR3 runs 15 residues. The CDR3 region has the DNA TGTGCCAGCAGTCACCGCGGGACGGATACCTACGAGCAGTACTTC. Translation: CASSHRGTDTYEQYF.

This clonotype came up many times. J is TRBJ2-3 and V is TRBV24-1; D is unclear. Germline assignment: CDR1 KGHDR and CDR2 SFDVKD. V was trimmed by 1 base and J by 2 bases, leaving 6 bases between them. The CDR3 extends over 14 amino acids. CDR3 sequence reads: CATSDFYSTDTQYF. The CDR3 region has the DNA TGTGCCACCAGTGATTTCTACTCCACAGATACGCAGTATTTT.